The 20 T cell receptor beta chains in this list originate from one sample, sequenced in a study of T cells expressing NK-cell markers (TCRdb year 2020). Libraries came from 5' RACE. The sequencer listed for this sample is Illumina HiSeq 2000. One entry per CDR3 protein sequence results from the TCRdb reprocessing of the reads, with DNA left out. The table for this sample lists about 190,000 distinct CDR3 sequences. 20% to 25% of the sample is taken by the ten largest. Sequenced sample: blood T cells: a sorted CD56 or NKG2C T cell subset, CD4+ or CD8+ T cells, or bulk PBMC T cells (not recorded which). The source is a man aged 18 to 69 in good health.

This chain joins TRBV7-6 and TRBJ1-4; TCRdb selects TRBD1, and the lack of DNA leaves this call unchecked. The germline V gene has CDR1 SGHVS and CDR2 FNYEAQ. The length of the CDR3 is 15 residues. The CDR3 spells CASSPTDSPNEKLFF.

The chain has TRBV20-1 and TRBJ1-6. The germline CDR1 and CDR2 sequences are DFQATT and SNEGSKA (reference sequence). CDR3 size: 15 residues. The CDR3 region is CSARDGTAETSPLHF.

The gene calls are TRBV6-2 or TRBV6-3 and TRBJ1-2. The germline V gene encodes CDR1 MNHEY and CDR2 SVGEGT. The CDR3 is 13 residues long. The CDR3 sequence: CASSYGPEGGYTF.

The rearrangement links TRBV14 to TRBJ2-1. The germline V gene encodes CDR1 SGHDN and CDR2 FVKESK. This CDR3 has 11 residues. This CDR3 is CASSANVEQFF.

The chain uses TRBV19 and TRBJ1-3. The CDR3 has 14 amino acids. Germline CDR1 LNHDA, CDR2 SQIVND (reference sequence). The CDR3 protein is CASSIGSSGNTIYF.

The chain is built from TRBV13 and TRBJ2-2; without DNA, the TCRdb call of TRBD2 cannot be checked. The CDR3 spans 17 residues. Germline CDR1 and CDR2: PRHDT and FYEKMQ (reference sequence). CDR3 protein: CASSLGPGPSNTGELFF.

This sequence joins TRBV9 and TRBJ2-1; checking the TCRdb D call of TRBD2 is not possible without DNA. CDR1 is SGDLS and CDR2 is YYNGEE in the germline V gene. CDR3 length: 15 residues. CDR3: CASSVRGRVFNEQFF.

CDR3: CASSRPLGQELSYEQYF. V gene TRBV5-1 combines with J gene TRBJ2-7; as DNA is missing, the TRBD1 call by TCRdb cannot be tested. Germline assignment: CDR1 SGHRS and CDR2 YFSETQ. This CDR3 spans 17 amino acids.

This sequence joins TRBV2 and TRBJ2-7; TCRdb selects TRBD1, and the lack of DNA leaves this call unchecked. The CDR3 is 19 residues long. Germline assignment: CDR1 SNHLY and CDR2 FYNNEI. CDR3 protein: CASSEVFRVFRAGFYEQYF.

The chain recombines TRBV11-3 with TRBJ2-4; TCRdb designates TRBD1, a call that cannot be tested without DNA. This CDR3 has 15 residues. Looked up from germline, CDR1 is SGHNT and CDR2 is YENEEA. The CDR3 reads CASSFSGGAKNIQYF.

The chain uses TRBV4-2 and TRBJ2-5; TCRdb indicates TRBD1, and absent DNA this call remains unverified. This CDR3 spans 15 amino acids. Germline CDR1 reads LGHNA; CDR2 reads YNFKEQ. CDR3 in amino acids: CASRQTLGGEETQYF.

The chain employs TRBV11-1 and TRBJ2-2. In germline, CDR1 is SGHAT, CDR2 FQDESV (reference sequence). The CDR3 length is 14 residues. The CDR3 reads CASSSGLNTGELFF.

This chain connects TRBV19 to TRBJ1-2. CDR1 and CDR2 from the germline V gene are LNHDA and SQIVND (reference sequence). The CDR3 length is 14 residues. The CDR3 sequence is CASSPTTANYGYTF.

This chain links TRBV27 with TRBJ2-1; checking the TCRdb D call of TRBD1 is not possible without DNA. This CDR3 spans 16 amino acids. Germline V CDR1 and CDR2: MNHEY, SMNVEV (reference sequence). The CDR3 sequence: CASSLWPGVIGNEQFF.

This chain joins TRBV11-1 and TRBJ2-7; the D call of TRBD1 rests on TCRdb alone, since no DNA is present to check it. CDR1 SGHAT and CDR2 FQDESV come from the germline V gene (reference sequence). The CDR3 has 18 residues. CDR3 in amino acids: CASSLGGKTAYSSYEQYF.

The chain uses TRBV29-1 and TRBJ1-2; TCRdb lists TRBD1, though no DNA is available to test this call. Germline-derived CDR1 and CDR2 are SQVTM and ANQGSEA. The CDR3 extends over 17 amino acids. The CDR3 region is CSVPEGDSQLANYGYTF.

The rearrangement links TRBV5-1 to TRBJ1-1. CDR1 is SGHRS, CDR2 YFSETQ, per germline. This CDR3 region has 12 residues. CDR3: CASRLMNTEAFF.

This chain connects TRBV7-7 to TRBJ2-3. Germline V lookup: CDR1 SSHAT, CDR2 FNYEAQ (reference sequence). There are 14 residues in the CDR3. This CDR3 is CASSLAYNTDTQYF.

The rearrangement uses TRBV4-1 and TRBJ1-4; TCRdb indicates TRBD1, and absent DNA this call remains unverified. Germline V lookup: CDR1 MGHRA, CDR2 YSYEKL. The CDR3 totals 14 residues. The CDR3 here is CASRGQTLNEKLFF.

The CDR3 is CASSDRDRVKYQPQHF. J is TRBJ1-5 and V is TRBV6-4; with no DNA, the TCRdb D assignment of TRBD1 cannot be verified. This CDR3 region has 16 residues. The germline V gene has CDR1 MRHNA and CDR2 SNTAGT.